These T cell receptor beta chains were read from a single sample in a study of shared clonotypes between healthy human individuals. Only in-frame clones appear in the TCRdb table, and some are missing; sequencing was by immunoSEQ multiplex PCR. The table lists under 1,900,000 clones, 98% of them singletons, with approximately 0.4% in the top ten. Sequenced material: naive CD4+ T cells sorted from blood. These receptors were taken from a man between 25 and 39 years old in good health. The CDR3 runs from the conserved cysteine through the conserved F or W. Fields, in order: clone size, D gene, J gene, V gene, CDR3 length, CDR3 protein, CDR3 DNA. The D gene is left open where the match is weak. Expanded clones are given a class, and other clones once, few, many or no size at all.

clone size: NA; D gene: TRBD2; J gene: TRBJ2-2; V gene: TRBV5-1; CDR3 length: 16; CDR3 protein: CASSTLAGVGTGELFF; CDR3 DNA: TGCGCCAGCAGCACACTAGCGGGAGTTGGCACCGGGGAGCTGTTTTTT
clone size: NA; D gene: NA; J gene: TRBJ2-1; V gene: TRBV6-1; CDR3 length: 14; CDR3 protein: CASSENSAYNEQFF; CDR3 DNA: TGTGCCAGCAGTGAAAACAGCGCCTACAATGAGCAGTTCTTC
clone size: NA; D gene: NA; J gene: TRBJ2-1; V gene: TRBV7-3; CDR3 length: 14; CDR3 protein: CASSLASSYNEQFF; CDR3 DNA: TGTGCCAGCAGCTTGGCTAGCTCCTACAATGAGCAGTTCTTC
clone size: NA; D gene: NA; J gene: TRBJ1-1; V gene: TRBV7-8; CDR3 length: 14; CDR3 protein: CASSLARENTEAFF; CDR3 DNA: TGTGCCAGCAGCTTAGCGCGTGAGAACACTGAAGCTTTCTTT
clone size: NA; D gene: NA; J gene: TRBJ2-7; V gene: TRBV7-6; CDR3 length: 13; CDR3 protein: CASSLGPRGEQYF; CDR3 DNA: TGTGCCAGCAGCTTAGGCCCCCGGGGGGAGCAGTACTTC
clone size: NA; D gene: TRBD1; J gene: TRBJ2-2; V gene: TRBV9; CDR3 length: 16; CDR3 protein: CASSRDSFANTGELFF; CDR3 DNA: TGTGCCAGCTCGAGGGACAGTTTTGCGAACACCGGGGAGCTGTTTTTT
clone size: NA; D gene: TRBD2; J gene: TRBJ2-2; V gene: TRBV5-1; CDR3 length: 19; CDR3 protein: CASSLDVHTPSGRPGELFF; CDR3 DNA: TGCGCCAGCAGCTTGGATGTCCACACTCCTAGCGGGAGGCCCGGGGAGCTGTTTTTT
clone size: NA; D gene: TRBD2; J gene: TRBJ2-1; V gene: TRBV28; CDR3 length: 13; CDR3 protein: CASSFLKLAVQFF; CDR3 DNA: TGTGCCAGCAGTTTTCTTAAGCTAGCGGTACAGTTCTTC
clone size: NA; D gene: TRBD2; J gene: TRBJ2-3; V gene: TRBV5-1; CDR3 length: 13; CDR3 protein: CASFSGSSDTQYF; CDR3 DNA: TGCGCCAGCTTTAGCGGGAGCTCAGATACGCAGTATTTT
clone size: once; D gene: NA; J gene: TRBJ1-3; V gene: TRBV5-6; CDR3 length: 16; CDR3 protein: CASSPTRPHSGNTIYF; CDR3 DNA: TGTGCCAGCAGCCCCACCCGACCCCACTCTGGAAACACCATATATTTT
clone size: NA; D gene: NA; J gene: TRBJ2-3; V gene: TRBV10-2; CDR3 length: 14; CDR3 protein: CASTTLLNTDTQYF; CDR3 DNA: TGCGCCAGCACCACACTATTAAACACAGATACGCAGTATTTT
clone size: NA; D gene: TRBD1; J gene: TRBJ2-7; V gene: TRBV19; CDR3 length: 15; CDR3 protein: CASSIWAGGSYEQYF; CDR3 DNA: TGTGCCAGTAGTATTTGGGCAGGGGGCTCCTACGAGCAGTACTTC
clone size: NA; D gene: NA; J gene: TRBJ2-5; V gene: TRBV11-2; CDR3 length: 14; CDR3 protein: CASSLLRGQETQYF; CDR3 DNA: TGTGCCAGCAGCCTCCTACGGGGGCAAGAGACCCAGTACTTC
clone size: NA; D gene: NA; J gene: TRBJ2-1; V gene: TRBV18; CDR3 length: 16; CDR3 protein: CASSPNQWPQVNEQFF; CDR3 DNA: TGTGCCAGCTCACCTAATCAGTGGCCCCAGGTCAATGAGCAGTTCTTC
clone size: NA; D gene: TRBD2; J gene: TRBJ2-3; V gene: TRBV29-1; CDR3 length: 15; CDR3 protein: CSMAGTSDKTDTQYF; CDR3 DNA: TGCAGTATGGCTGGGACTAGCGATAAAACAGATACGCAGTATTTT
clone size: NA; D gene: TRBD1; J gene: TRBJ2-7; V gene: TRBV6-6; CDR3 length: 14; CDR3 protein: CASSSPTGSNEQYF; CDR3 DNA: TGTGCCAGCAGTTCCCCGACAGGGTCCAACGAGCAGTACTTC
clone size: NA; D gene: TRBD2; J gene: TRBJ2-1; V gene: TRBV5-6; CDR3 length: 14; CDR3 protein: CASSSGLAGDEQFF; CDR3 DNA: TGTGCCAGCAGCAGCGGACTAGCGGGAGATGAGCAGTTCTTC
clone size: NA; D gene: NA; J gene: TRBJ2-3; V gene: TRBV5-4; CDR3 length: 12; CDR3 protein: CASSLAVDTQYF; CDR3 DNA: TGTGCCAGCAGCTTGGCGGTCGACACGCAGTATTTT
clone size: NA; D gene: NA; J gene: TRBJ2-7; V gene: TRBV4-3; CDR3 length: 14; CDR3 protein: CASSQEEVSYEQYF; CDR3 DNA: TGCGCCAGCAGCCAAGAAGAGGTTTCCTACGAGCAGTACTTC
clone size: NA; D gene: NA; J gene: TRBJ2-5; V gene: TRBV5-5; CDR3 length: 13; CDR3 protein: CASSPTGPETQYF; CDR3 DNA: TGTGCCAGCAGCCCCACAGGCCCAGAGACCCAGTACTTC
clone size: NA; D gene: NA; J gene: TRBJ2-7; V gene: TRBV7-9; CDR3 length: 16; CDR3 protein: CASSLVGLAGSYEQYF; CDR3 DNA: TGTGCCAGCAGCTTAGTCGGCCTAGCTGGCTCCTACGAGCAGTACTTC
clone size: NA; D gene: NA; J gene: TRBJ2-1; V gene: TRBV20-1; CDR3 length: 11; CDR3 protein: CSAIKENEQFF; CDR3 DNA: TGCAGTGCTATTAAGGAAAATGAGCAGTTCTTC
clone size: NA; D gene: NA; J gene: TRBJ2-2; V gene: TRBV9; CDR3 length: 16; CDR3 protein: CASSAHPGKNTGELFF; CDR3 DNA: TGTGCCAGCAGCGCCCACCCTGGAAAGAACACCGGGGAGCTGTTTTTT
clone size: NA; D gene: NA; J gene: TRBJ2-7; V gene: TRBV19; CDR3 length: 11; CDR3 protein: CASSTDYEQYF; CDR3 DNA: TGTGCCAGTAGTACGGACTACGAGCAGTACTTC
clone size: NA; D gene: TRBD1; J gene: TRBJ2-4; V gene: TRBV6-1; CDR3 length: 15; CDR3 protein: CASRGGQGMWNIQYF; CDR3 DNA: TGTGCCAGCAGGGGAGGACAGGGTATGTGGAACATTCAGTACTTC
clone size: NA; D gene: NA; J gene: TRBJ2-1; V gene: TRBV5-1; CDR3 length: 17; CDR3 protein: CASSLEGRGRFYNEQFF; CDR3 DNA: TGCGCCAGCAGCTTGGAGGGCAGGGGCCGATTTTACAATGAGCAGTTCTTC
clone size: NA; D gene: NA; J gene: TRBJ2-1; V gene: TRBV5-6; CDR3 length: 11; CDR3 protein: CASSLGNEQFF; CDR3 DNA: TGTGCCAGCAGCTTGGGGAATGAGCAGTTCTTC
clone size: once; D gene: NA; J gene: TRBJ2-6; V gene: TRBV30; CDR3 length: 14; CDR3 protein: CAWSRRAGANVLTF; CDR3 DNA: TGTGCCTGGAGTCGGAGGGCTGGGGCCAACGTCCTGACTTTC
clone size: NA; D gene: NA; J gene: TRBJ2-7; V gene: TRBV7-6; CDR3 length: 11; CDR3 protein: CASSLIGEQYF; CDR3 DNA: TGTGCCAGCAGCCTCATTGGGGAGCAGTACTTC
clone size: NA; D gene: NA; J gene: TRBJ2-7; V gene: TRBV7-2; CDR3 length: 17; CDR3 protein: CASSLAGGLGFPYEQYF; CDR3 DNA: TGTGCCAGCAGCTTAGCGGGGGGACTTGGGTTCCCATACGAGCAGTACTTC
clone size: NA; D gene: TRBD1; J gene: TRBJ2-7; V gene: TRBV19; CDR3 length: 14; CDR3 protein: CASSIPGGQYEQYF; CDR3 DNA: TGTGCCAGTAGTATCCCAGGGGGCCAATACGAGCAGTACTTC
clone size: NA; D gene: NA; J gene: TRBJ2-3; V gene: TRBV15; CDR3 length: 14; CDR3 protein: CATSRGRDTDTQYF; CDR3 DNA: TGTGCCACCAGCAGGGGACGTGACACAGATACGCAGTATTTT
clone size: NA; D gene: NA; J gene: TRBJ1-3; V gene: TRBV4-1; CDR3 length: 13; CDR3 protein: CASSQDPDDTIYF; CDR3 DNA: TGCGCCAGCAGCCAAGACCCCGATGACACCATATATTTT
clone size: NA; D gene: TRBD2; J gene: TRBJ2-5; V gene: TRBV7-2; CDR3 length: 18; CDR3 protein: CASSLSQSGLAGMETQYF; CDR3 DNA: TGTGCCAGCAGCTTAAGTCAGAGCGGCCTAGCGGGAATGGAGACCCAGTACTTC
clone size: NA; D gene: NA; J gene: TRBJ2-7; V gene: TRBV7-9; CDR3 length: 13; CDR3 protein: CASSLVPNYEQYF; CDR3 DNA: TGTGCCAGCAGCTTAGTCCCGAACTACGAGCAGTACTTC
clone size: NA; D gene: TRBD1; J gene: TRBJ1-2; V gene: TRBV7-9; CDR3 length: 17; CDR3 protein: CASSPSGTGSRRDGYTF; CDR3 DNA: TGTGCCAGCAGTCCTTCCGGGACAGGGAGCAGAAGGGATGGCTACACCTTC
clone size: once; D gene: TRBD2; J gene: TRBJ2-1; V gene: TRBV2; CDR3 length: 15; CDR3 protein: CASRPRSGSWNEQFF; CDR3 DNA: TGTGCCAGCAGGCCGAGGAGCGGGAGTTGGAATGAGCAGTTCTTC
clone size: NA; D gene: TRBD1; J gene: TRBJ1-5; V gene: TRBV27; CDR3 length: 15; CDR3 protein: CASRAGGVSNQPQHF; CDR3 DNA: TGTGCCAGCAGGGCAGGGGGAGTTAGCAATCAGCCCCAGCATTTT
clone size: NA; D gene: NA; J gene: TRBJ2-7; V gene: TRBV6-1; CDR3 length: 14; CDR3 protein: CAMSAGARWGEQYF; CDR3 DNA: TGTGCTATGTCAGCGGGTGCTCGGTGGGGCGAGCAGTACTTC
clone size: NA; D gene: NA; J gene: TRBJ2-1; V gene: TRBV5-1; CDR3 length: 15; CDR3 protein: CASSLSTSSYNEQFF; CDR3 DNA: TGCGCCAGCAGCTTGTCTACGAGCTCCTACAATGAGCAGTTCTTC
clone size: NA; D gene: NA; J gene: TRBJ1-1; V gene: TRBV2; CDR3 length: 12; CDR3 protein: CASSVGNTEAFF; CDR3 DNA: TGTGCCAGCAGTGTAGGGAACACTGAAGCTTTCTTT